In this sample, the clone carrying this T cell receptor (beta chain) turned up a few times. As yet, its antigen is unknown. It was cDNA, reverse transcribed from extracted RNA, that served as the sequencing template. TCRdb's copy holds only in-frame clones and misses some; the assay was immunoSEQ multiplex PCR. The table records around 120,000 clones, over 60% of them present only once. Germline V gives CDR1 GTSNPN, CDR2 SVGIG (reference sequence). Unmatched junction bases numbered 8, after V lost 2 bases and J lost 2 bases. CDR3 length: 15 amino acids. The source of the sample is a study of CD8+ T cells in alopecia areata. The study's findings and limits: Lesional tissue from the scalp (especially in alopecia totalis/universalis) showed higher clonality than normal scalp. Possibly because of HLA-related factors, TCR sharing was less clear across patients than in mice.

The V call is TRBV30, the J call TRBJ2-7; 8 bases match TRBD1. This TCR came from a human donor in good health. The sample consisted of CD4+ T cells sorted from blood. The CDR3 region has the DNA TGTGCCTGGAGTTCCCCCCGGACAGGGCCCTACGAGCAGTACTTC. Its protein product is CAWSSPRTGPYEQYF.